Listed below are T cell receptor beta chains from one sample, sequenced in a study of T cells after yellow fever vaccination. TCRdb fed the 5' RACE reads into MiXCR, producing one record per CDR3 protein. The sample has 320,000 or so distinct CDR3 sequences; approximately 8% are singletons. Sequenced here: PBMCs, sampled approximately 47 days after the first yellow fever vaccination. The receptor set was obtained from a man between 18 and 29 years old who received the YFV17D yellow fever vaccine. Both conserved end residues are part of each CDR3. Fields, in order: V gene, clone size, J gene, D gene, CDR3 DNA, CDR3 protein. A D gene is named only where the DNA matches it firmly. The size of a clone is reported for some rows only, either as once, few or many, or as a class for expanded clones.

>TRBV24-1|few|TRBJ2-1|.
TGTGCCACCAGTGATAGGTGGAAGGAGAACAATGAGCAGTTCTTC
CATSDRWKENNEQFF
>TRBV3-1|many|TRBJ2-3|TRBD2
TGTGCCAGCAGCCAAGCGGGGGGGCCTGCAGATACGCAGTATTTT
CASSQAGGPADTQYF
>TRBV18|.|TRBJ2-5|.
TGTGCCAGCTCGCCTCCCAGTCTCGGGGCCCAAGAGACCCAGTACTTC
CASSPPSLGAQETQYF
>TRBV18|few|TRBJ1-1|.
TGTGCCAGCTCACCTCAGGCTACGAACACTGAAGCTTTCTTT
CASSPQATNTEAFF
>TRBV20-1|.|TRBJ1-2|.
TGCAGTGCTAGGCAGTACTATGGCTACACCTTC
CSARQYYGYTF
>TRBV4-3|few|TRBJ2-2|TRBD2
TGCGCCAGCAGCCGAAACCCGGGACTAGAGGCCGGGGAGCTGTTTTTT
CASSRNPGLEAGELFF
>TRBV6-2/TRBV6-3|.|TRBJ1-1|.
TGTGCCAGCAGTTACTCCCTGACAGGCTCCAACACTGAAGCTTTCTTT
CASSYSLTGSNTEAFF
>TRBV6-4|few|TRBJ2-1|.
TGTGCCAGCAGGGGGGAAGGCGGGGCGGATGAGCAGTTCTTC
CASRGEGGADEQFF
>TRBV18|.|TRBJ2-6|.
TGTGCCAGCTCACCCACCAGCCTCCCATCATTTGAGGCGACTGGGGCCAACGTCCTGACTTTC
CASSPTSLPSFEATGANVLTF
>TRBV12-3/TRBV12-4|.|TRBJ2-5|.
TGTGCCAGCAGTTTAGAGAAGACCCAGTACTTC
CASSLEKTQYF
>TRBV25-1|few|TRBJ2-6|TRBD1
TGTGCCAGTACCTCCGGGACAGGCACCTCTGGGGCCAACGTCCTGACTTTC
CASTSGTGTSGANVLTF
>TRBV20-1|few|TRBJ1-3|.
TGCAGTGCCCTGGTGGGGAGCTCTGGAAACACCATATATTTT
CSALVGSSGNTIYF
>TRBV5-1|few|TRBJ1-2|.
TGCGCCAGCAGCTTGGACTACAAGGGCTATGGCTACACCTTC
CASSLDYKGYGYTF
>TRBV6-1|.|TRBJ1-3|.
TGTGCCAGCAGACAGGGAACTGGACGTCGTGGAAACACCATATATTTT
CASRQGTGRRGNTIYF
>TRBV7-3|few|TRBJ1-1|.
TGTGCCAGCAGCTTCGGGATAACGAACACTGAAGCTTTCTTT
CASSFGITNTEAFF
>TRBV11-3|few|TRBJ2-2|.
TGTGCCAGCAGCTTAGGCTGGCAGTACGCGAACACCGGGGAGCTGTTTTTT
CASSLGWQYANTGELFF
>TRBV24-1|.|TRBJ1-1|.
TGTGCCACCAGTGACGGGGTGGGAGCTTTCTTT
CATSDGVGAFF
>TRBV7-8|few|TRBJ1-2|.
TGTGCCAGCAGCTTGTACAGGGACCCGCAAAACCTCTATGGCTACACCTTC
CASSLYRDPQNLYGYTF
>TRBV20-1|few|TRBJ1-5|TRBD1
TGCAGTGCTAGTGGGACAGGGAATCAGCCCCAGCATTTT
CSASGTGNQPQHF
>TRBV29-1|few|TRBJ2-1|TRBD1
TGCAGCGTGGCAAACCGGGACAGGGAATTGTATGAGCAGTTCTTC
CSVANRDRELYEQFF
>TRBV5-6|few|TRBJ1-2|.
TGTGCCAGCAGCTTCAACAGGGAGTATGGCTACACCTTC
CASSFNREYGYTF
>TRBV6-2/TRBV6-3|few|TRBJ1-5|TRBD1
TGTGCCAGCAGTTACCCCCAGACAGGGCATCAGCCCCAGCATTTT
CASSYPQTGHQPQHF
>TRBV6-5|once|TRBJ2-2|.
TGTGCCAGCAGTTACGAGGGCGGGGAGAACACCGGGGAGCTGTTTTTT
CASSYEGGENTGELFF
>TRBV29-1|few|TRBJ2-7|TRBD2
TGCAGCGTTAAGGGACTAGCGGGGTACGAGCAGTACTTC
CSVKGLAGYEQYF
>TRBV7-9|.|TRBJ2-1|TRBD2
TGTGCCAGCAGCGTGACTAGCGGTTACAATGAGCAGTTCTTC
CASSVTSGYNEQFF
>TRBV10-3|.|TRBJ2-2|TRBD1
TGTGCCATCAGTGAGTTCCGACAGGGCGATGACACCGGGGAGCTGTTTTTT
CAISEFRQGDDTGELFF
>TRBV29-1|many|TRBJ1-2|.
TGCAGCCTATCAGACAGCTACTATGGCTACACCTTC
CSLSDSYYGYTF
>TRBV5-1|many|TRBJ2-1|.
TGCGCCAGCAGGCAAGAGGGGGGCGAGTCCTACAATGAGCAGTTCTTC
CASRQEGGESYNEQFF
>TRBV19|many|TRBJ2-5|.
TGTGCCAGTAGGGGGCCGGGCGCCCAGTACTTC
CASRGPGAQYF
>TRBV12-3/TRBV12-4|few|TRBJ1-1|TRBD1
TGTGCCAGCACCGGACAGGTCCTGAACACTGAAGCTTTCTTT
CASTGQVLNTEAFF
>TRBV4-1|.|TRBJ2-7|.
TGCGCCAGCAGCCAAGAAGGTCTCCAGTACGAGCAGTACTTC
CASSQEGLQYEQYF
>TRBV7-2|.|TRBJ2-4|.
TGTGCCAGCAGCTTAGGGACTCTAGCTAGGAACATTCAGTACTTC
CASSLGTLARNIQYF
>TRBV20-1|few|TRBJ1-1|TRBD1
TGCAGTGCAGCTGCCCGGACAGGAGAGTTTAACACTGAAGCTTTCTTT
CSAAARTGEFNTEAFF
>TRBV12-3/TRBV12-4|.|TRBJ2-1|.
TGTGCCAGCAGTTTAGTGGTTGGGACACTGTACAATGAGCAGTTCTTC
CASSLVVGTLYNEQFF
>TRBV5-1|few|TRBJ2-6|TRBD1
TGCGCCAGCAGCTTGGACAGGGGAGCTGGGGCCAACGTCCTGACTTTC
CASSLDRGAGANVLTF
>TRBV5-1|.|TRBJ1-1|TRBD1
TGCGCCAGCAGGAACCGGGACAGGGGGGAAAAGGGCACTGAAGCTTTCTTT
CASRNRDRGEKGTEAFF
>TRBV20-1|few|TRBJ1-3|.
TGCAGTGCTGATTCGGGGAGGGGCTCTGGAAACACCATATATTTT
CSADSGRGSGNTIYF
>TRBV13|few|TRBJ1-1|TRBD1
TGTGCCAGCAGCTTCGAGAGGACTACAGGGGGCAACACTGAAGCTTTCTTT
CASSFERTTGGNTEAFF
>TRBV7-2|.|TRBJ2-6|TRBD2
TGTGCCAGCACCCCCCCCGGACTAGCCTCTGGGGCCAACGTCCTGACTTTC
CASTPPGLASGANVLTF
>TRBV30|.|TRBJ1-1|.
TGTGCCTGGAGTGTACGAGAGGCAGGTTGGAACACTGAAGCTTTCTTT
CAWSVREAGWNTEAFF
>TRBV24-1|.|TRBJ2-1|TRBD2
TGTGCCACCAGGTCGGGGGGGAATAATGAGCAGTTCTTC
CATRSGGNNEQFF
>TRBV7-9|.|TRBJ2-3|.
TGTGCCAGCAGCTTATTTGCGGTGGAACTCACAGATACGCAGTATTTT
CASSLFAVELTDTQYF
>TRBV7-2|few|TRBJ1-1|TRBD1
TGTGCCAGCAGCCGCGGGGGACAGGGGGTCACTGAAGCTTTCTTT
CASSRGGQGVTEAFF
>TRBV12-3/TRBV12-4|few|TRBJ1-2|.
TGTGCCAGCAGTTTTGTCAGCTATGGCTACACCTTC
CASSFVSYGYTF
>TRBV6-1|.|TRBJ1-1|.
TGTGCCAGCAGTCCAGGGACACAGGGTGAGTCTTTCTTT
CASSPGTQGESFF
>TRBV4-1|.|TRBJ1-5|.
TGCGCCAGCAGCCAAGTGGGGGGTAGCAATCAGCCCCAGCATTTT
CASSQVGGSNQPQHF
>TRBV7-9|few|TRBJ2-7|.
TGTGCCAGCAGCTTAGTACAGCTAGGGGGCTACGAGCAGTACTTC
CASSLVQLGGYEQYF
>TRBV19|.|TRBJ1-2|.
TGTGCCAGTAGTATAGTAGCCTTGGCTCATGGCTACACCTTC
CASSIVALAHGYTF
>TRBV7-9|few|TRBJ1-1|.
TGTGCCAGCAGCCCTCTCGACCGAGTGAACACTGAAGCTTTCTTT
CASSPLDRVNTEAFF
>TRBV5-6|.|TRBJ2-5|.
TGTGCCAGCAGCTTACTATCGCCCCAAGAGACCCAGTACTTC
CASSLLSPQETQYF
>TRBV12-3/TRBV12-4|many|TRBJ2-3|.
TGTGCCAGCAGCTTTAGGGATACGCAGTATTTT
CASSFRDTQYF
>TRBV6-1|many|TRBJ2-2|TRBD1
TGTGCCAGCAGCTTCCGGGACAGGGGGCGCGGGGAGCTGTTTTTT
CASSFRDRGRGELFF
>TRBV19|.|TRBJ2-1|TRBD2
TGTGCCAGTAGTCAGAGCGGGGGTTTCTACAATGAGCAGTTCTTC
CASSQSGGFYNEQFF
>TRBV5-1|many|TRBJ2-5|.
TGCGCCAGCAGCTCGGTTGGGGGCGAACAAGAGACCCAGTACTTC
CASSSVGGEQETQYF
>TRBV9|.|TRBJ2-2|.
TGTGCCAGCAGCCTGTCCCCGGGGGATGCGAACACCGGGGAGCTGTTTTTT
CASSLSPGDANTGELFF
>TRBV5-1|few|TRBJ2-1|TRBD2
TGCGCCAGCAGCCGGGGAGCGGGGGTGCAGGAGCAGTTCTTC
CASSRGAGVQEQFF